The rows below give T cell receptor beta chains drawn from one sample of a study of cytomegalovirus exposure and HLA in healthy donors. Measured with immunoSEQ multiplex PCR; TCRdb has only the in-frame clones, and not every one. The sample carries approximately 170,000 clones, over 70% recorded once. Source material: PBMCs. The receptor source for this set is a woman aged 35 to 49 in good health and CMV-seropositive. Both conserved end residues are part of each CDR3. The D gene is left open where the match is weak. Only some rows state a clone size, as once, few, many or a class for expanded clones.

NA | TRBJ2-7 | TRBD1 | TRBV28 | CASKTGGDSGLNEQYF | TGTGCCAGTAAGACAGGGGGCGACTCTGGATTGAACGAGCAGTACTTC
NA | TRBJ1-5 | NA | TRBV2 | CASGRVYGNQPQHF | TGTGCCAGCGGTCGGGTCTATGGCAATCAGCCCCAGCATTTT
NA | TRBJ1-1 | NA | TRBV19 | CASNRQGINTEAFF | TGTGCCAGTAATCGGCAGGGGATCAACACTGAAGCTTTCTTT
few | TRBJ2-1 | TRBD2 | TRBV7-8 | CASSPPLRLAGGYNEQFF | TGTGCCAGCAGCCCCCCTCTACGACTAGCGGGGGGTTACAATGAGCAGTTCTTC
NA | TRBJ2-5 | NA | TRBV5-1 | CASTVDMGRQETQYF | TGCGCCAGCACCGTGGACATGGGTCGCCAAGAGACCCAGTACTTC
NA | TRBJ2-7 | NA | TRBV7-8 | CASSLGGEAYEQYF | TGTGCCAGCAGCTTAGGGGGGGAAGCCTACGAGCAGTACTTC
NA | TRBJ1-6 | TRBD1 | TRBV25-1 | CASSRDFGTGNSPLHF | TGTGCCAGCAGCCGGGATTTTGGGACAGGGAATTCACCCCTCCACTTT
NA | TRBJ1-2 | NA | TRBV4-2 | CASSQPTENYGYTF | TGTGCCAGCAGCCAACCGACAGAAAACTATGGCTACACCTTC
few | TRBJ2-5 | NA | TRBV11-2 | CASSLVPTGTGETQYF | TGTGCCAGCAGCTTAGTCCCCACAGGGACCGGAGAGACCCAGTACTTC
NA | TRBJ1-6 | TRBD1 | TRBV6-1 | CASSPTGDGSPLHF | TGTGCCAGCAGTCCAACAGGGGACGGGTCACCCCTCCACTTT
NA | TRBJ1-2 | NA | TRBV7-8 | CASSLESARRDGYTF | TGTGCCAGCAGCTTAGAATCGGCCAGGAGGGATGGCTACACCTTC
NA | TRBJ2-7 | NA | TRBV5-5 | CASSLGGPGGNEQYF | TGTGCCAGCAGCTTGGGGGGCCCAGGTGGGAACGAGCAGTACTTC
NA | TRBJ1-1 | NA | TRBV19 | CASSTRTDERTEAFF | TGTGCCAGTAGTACGAGGACAGACGAACGAACTGAAGCTTTCTTT
NA | TRBJ1-2 | TRBD1 | TRBV5-1 | CASSLETGGNGYTF | TGCGCCAGCAGCTTGGAGACAGGGGGAAATGGCTACACCTTC
few | TRBJ2-3 | TRBD2 | TRBV2 | CASIEAGGPPDTQYF | TGTGCCAGCATTGAGGCGGGGGGGCCGCCAGATACGCAGTATTTT
NA | TRBJ2-1 | TRBD1 | TRBV5-1 | CASSDGDRRTYNEQFF | TGCGCCAGCAGCGACGGGGACAGGAGGACATACAATGAGCAGTTCTTC
NA | TRBJ1-1 | NA | TRBV6-6 | CASSTGMNTEAFF | TGTGCCAGCAGTACGGGGATGAACACTGAAGCTTTCTTT
NA | TRBJ1-2 | TRBD1 | TRBV9 | CASSGGGTDHNYGYTF | TGTGCCAGCAGCGGAGGCGGGACAGACCATAACTATGGCTACACCTTC
NA | TRBJ1-1 | TRBD1 | TRBV7-2 | CASSSTTGGTEAFF | TGTGCCAGCAGCTCCACCACAGGGGGCACTGAAGCTTTCTTT
NA | TRBJ1-1 | TRBD1 | TRBV6-5 | CASSYSGTGGKGEAFF | TGTGCCAGCAGTTACTCTGGGACAGGGGGCAAGGGTGAAGCTTTCTTT
NA | TRBJ1-2 | TRBD1 | TRBV5-8 | CASNYKGQGSRYTF | TGTGCCAGCAATTATAAAGGACAGGGTTCTCGCTACACCTTC
NA | TRBJ2-1 | NA | TRBV25-1 | CASSNGVNEQFF | TGTGCCAGCAGTAACGGGGTGAATGAGCAGTTCTTC
NA | TRBJ2-2 | TRBD2 | TRBV5-1 | CASSPSGRGVIGELFF | TGCGCCAGCAGCCCTTCGGGACGGGGGGTTATCGGGGAGCTGTTTTTT
NA | TRBJ2-1 | TRBD2 | TRBV9 | CASSPRWASGYNEQFF | TGTGCCAGCAGCCCCAGATGGGCTAGCGGCTACAATGAGCAGTTCTTC
NA | TRBJ2-3 | NA | TRBV21-1 | CASKGCGALKLGLKISQYF | TGTGCCAGCAAGGGGTGTGGGGCTTTAAAGCTAGGGCTTAAGATTTCGCAGTATTTT
NA | TRBJ2-7 | NA | TRBV28 | CAVAGEFYEQYF | TGTGCCGTGGCAGGGGAATTCTACGAGCAGTACTTC
NA | TRBJ1-2 | NA | TRBV10-3 | CAISEDRNYGYTF | TGTGCCATCAGTGAAGACAGGAACTATGGCTACACCTTC
NA | TRBJ1-2 | NA | TRBV4-3 | CASSQSQTSGYTF | TGCGCCAGCAGCCAATCCCAAACATCGGGCTACACCTTC
NA | TRBJ2-7 | NA | TRBV27 | CASSLATRVPYEQYF | TGTGCCAGCAGTTTAGCCACACGGGTTCCCTACGAGCAGTACTTC
NA | TRBJ2-7 | NA | TRBV5-4 | CASSLRGGRGEQYF | TGTGCCAGCAGCTTGCGCGGGGGCCGCGGCGAGCAGTACTTC
NA | TRBJ1-2 | TRBD1 | TRBV2 | CASRGGTVNYGYTF | TGTGCCAGCAGGGGTGGGACAGTGAACTATGGCTACACCTTC
NA | TRBJ2-1 | TRBD1 | TRBV6-5 | CASSFRTGRGINEQFF | TGTGCCAGCAGTTTTCGGACAGGGCGTGGGATCAATGAGCAGTTCTTC
NA | TRBJ2-2 | TRBD1 | TRBV28 | CASSPPRTGIIGELFF | TGTGCCAGCAGTCCACCCCGGACAGGGATTATAGGGGAGCTGTTTTTT
NA | TRBJ2-1 | TRBD1 | TRBV28 | CASSISSTGGNEQFF | TGTGCCAGCAGTATATCATCGACAGGGGGCAATGAGCAGTTCTTC
NA | TRBJ2-6 | TRBD1 | TRBV14 | CASSLRTGSSGANVLTF | TGTGCCAGCAGCCTCCGGACAGGCAGCTCTGGGGCCAACGTCCTGACTTTC
NA | TRBJ1-5 | NA | TRBV5-1 | CASSLEGQLGQPQHF | TGCGCCAGCAGCTTGGAGGGGCAGTTGGGTCAGCCCCAGCATTTT
NA | TRBJ2-2 | NA | TRBV18 | CASSPPRDTGELFF | TGTGCCAGCTCACCCCCGAGGGACACCGGGGAGCTGTTTTTT
NA | TRBJ1-3 | TRBD1 | TRBV7-6 | CASSSSPTGALNTIYF | TGTGCCAGCAGCTCCTCCCCGACAGGGGCTCTGAACACCATATATTTT
once | TRBJ2-2 | NA | TRBV19 | CASRGALNTGELFF | TGTGCCAGTAGGGGGGCCCTGAACACCGGGGAGCTGTTTTTT
NA | TRBJ2-1 | TRBD1 | TRBV10-3 | CAISRQGVVSDNEQFF | TGTGCCATCAGTAGACAGGGAGTAGTTTCGGACAATGAGCAGTTCTTC